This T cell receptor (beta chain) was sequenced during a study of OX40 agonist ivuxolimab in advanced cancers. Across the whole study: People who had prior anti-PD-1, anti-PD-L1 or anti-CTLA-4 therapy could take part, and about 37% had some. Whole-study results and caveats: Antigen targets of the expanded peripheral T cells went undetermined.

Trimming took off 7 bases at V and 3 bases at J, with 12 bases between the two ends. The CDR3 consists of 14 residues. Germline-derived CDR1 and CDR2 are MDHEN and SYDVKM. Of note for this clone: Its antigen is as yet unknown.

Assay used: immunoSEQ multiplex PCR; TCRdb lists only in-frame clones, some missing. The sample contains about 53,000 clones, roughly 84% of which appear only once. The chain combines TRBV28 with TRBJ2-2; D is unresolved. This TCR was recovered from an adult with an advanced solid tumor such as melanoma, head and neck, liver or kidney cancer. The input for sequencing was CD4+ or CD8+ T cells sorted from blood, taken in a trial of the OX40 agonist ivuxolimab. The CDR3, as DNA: TGTGCCAGCATCAGGAAAGGGTACACCGGGGAGCTGTTTTTT. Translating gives CASIRKGYTGELFF.